Detailed here is one T cell receptor beta chain. The antigen is not known. This sample was taken from a study of shared clonotypes between healthy human individuals. This table comes from immunoSEQ multiplex PCR, and its TCRdb copy is limited to in-frame clones, with some not included. This sample has hundreds of thousands of clones, with approximately 97% found just once. Study observations and caveats: Donor clonotype sharing was expected to depend on sequencing depth. Non-shared clonotypes had lower generation probabilities than those shared by all four donors.

The CDR3 has 12 amino acids. V shed 4 bases and J shed 6 bases, with 7 bases lying between them. Germline CDR1 WNHNN, CDR2 SYGVQD (reference sequence). Sequencing was done on a sample of naive CD4+ T cells sorted from blood. Stated subset: CD45RA+ positively selected. The chain couples TRBV10-1 to TRBJ2-1; D ambiguous. The clonotype was recovered from a woman in her 30s in good health. This CDR3 reads CASSANGNEQFF. The DNA of the CDR3 is TGCGCCAGCAGTGCCAATGGCAATGAGCAGTTCTTC.